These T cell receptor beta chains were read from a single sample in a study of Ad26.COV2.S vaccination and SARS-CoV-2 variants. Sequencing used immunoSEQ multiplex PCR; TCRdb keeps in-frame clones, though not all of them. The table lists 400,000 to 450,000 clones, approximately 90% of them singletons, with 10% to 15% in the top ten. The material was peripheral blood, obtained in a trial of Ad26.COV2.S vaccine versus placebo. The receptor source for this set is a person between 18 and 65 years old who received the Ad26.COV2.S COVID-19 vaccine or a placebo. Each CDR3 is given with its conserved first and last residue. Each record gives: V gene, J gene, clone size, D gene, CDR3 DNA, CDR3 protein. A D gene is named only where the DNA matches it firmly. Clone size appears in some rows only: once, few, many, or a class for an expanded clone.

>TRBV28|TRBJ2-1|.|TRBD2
TGTGCCAGCAGTCCAGGGACTAGCGGTTACAATGAGCAGTTCTTC
CASSPGTSGYNEQFF
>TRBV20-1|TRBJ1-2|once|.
TGCAGTGCTAGGATACGACATGGCTACACCTTC
CSARIRHGYTF
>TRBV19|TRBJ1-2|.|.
TGTGCCAGTAGTATAGTCGGGGGGCCTGGCTACACCTTC
CASSIVGGPGYTF
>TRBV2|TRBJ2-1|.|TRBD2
TGTGCCAGCAGATCCCGCGGGACTAGCATAATGTCTGAGCAGTTCTTC
CASRSRGTSIMSEQFF
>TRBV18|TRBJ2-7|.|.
TGTGCCAGCTCACCACCGAGGATTAGCGAGTACTACGAGCAGTACTTC
CASSPPRISEYYEQYF
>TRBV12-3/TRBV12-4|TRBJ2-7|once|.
TGTGCCAGCAGGATGGGAGGGGGGACTAAAGAGTTC
CASRMGGGTKEF
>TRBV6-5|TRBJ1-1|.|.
TGTGCCACCTTCCGGGACACGAAAAAGAACACTGAAGCTTTCTTT
CATFRDTKKNTEAFF
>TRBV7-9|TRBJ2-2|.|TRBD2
TGTGCCAGCAGCCCAAGGGCTAGCGGGAGCCGCACCGGGGAGCTGTTTTTT
CASSPRASGSRTGELFF
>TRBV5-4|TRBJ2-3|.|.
TGTGCCAGCAGCTCCCCTGGCCAGACCATTGGGGCGCAGTATTTT
CASSSPGQTIGAQYF
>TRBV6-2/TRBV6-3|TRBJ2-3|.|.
TGTGCCAGCAGTTATGACGCAGCGGGTACGGATACGCAGTATTTT
CASSYDAAGTDTQYF
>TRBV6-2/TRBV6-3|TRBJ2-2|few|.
TGTGCCAGCAGCCAGAATACCAACACCGGGGAGCTGTTTTTT
CASSQNTNTGELFF
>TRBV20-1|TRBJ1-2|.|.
TGCAGTGTAGATTATGGCTACACCTTC
CSVDYGYTF
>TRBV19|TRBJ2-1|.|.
TGTGCCAGTAGCGACTTGCCCGACTTCACTTCCTACAATGAGCAGTTCTTC
CASSDLPDFTSYNEQFF
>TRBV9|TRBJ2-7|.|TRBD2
TGTGCCAGCAGCGTAGGCGGGACTAGCGGCTACGAGCAGTACTTC
CASSVGGTSGYEQYF
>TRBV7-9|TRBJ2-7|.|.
TGTGCCAGCAGCTTAGGTTGGGGGGTCTACGAGCAGTACTTC
CASSLGWGVYEQYF
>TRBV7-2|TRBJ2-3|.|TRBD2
TGTGCCAGCAGCTCGGGACTATCGTCAGATACGCAGTATTTT
CASSSGLSSDTQYF
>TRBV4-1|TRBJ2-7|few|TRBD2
TGCGCCAGCAGCCAAAGTTATGGGGGGGCCTACGAGCAGTACTTC
CASSQSYGGAYEQYF
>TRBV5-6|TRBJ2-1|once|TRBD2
TGTGCCAGCAGCCTGTCTAGCGGGAGGTACGATGAGCAGTTCTTC
CASSLSSGRYDEQFF
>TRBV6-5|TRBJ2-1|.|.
TGTGCCAGCAGTTACTTTCGAGGTAATGAGCAGTTCTTC
CASSYFRGNEQFF
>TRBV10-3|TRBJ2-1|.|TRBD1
TGTGCCATCAGGGACAGGGGGTGGGATGAGCAGTTCTTC
CAIRDRGWDEQFF
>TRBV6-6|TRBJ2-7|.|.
TGTGCCAGCAGTTCGGCGGCTTGGGACCCCACGGAAGAGCAGTACTTC
CASSSAAWDPTEEQYF
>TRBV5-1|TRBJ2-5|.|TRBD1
TGCGCCAGCAGCTCGGGACAGGGGGCCCTTGGGGAGACCCAGTACTTC
CASSSGQGALGETQYF
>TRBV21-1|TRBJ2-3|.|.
TGTGCCAGAACCCTCAAATGGGTTGGGAGGGCAGATACGCAGTATTTT
CARTLKWVGRADTQYF
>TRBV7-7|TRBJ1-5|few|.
TGTGCCAGCAGTCTAACTCTTAATCAGCCCCAGCATTTT
CASSLTLNQPQHF
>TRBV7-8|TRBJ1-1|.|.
TGTGCCAGCAGCTCGACAGCCCTGAACACTGAAGCTTTCTTT
CASSSTALNTEAFF
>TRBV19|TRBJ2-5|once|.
TGTGCCAGTAGTTCCCCTCGGGGGGCGGCTAGTTTAGAGACCCAGTACTTC
CASSSPRGAASLETQYF
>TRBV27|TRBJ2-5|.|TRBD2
TGTGCCAGCTCGGGACTAGCGGGAGGGCAAGAGACCCAGTACTTC
CASSGLAGGQETQYF